This T cell receptor beta chain stems from a study of OX40 agonist ivuxolimab in advanced cancers. Enrollment shut out patients with autoimmune disease history or systemic immunosuppression. Generated by immunoSEQ multiplex PCR, the TCRdb table keeps only in-frame clones and is missing some. The table records about 35,000 clones, 79% of them present only once. The CDR3 loop spans 11 amino acids. The TCR sequence derives from an adult with an advanced solid tumor such as melanoma, head and neck, liver or kidney cancer. The chain combines TRBV5-3 with TRBJ2-7, with TRBD1 matching over 7 bases. TRBV5-3 belongs to the ORF category, with a function that is uncertain. The starting material was CD4+ or CD8+ T cells sorted from blood, obtained in a trial of the OX40 agonist ivuxolimab. CDR3 residues: CTFGDSLEQYF. The CDR3 nucleotides read TGTACCTTCGGGGACAGCTTGGAGCAGTACTTC.